Listed here are 21 T cell receptor beta chains from one sample, sequenced in a study of spatial heterogeneity in lung cancer. Time point of the sample: blood at routine non-recurrence follow-up after resection. Without sorting, whole RNA was sequenced from tumor, nontumor lung or frozen PBMC. MiXCR was run by TCRdb on the 5' RACE reads, yielding one entry per CDR3 protein. The sample shows 25,000 to 30,000 distinct CDR3 sequences, 5% to 6.5% of them seen only once. The sample here was PBMCs, taken at follow-up. The receptors shown here come from a male donor with early-stage non-small cell lung cancer.

V and J are TRBV5-1 and TRBJ2-7; TRBD1 matches 9 bases. The CDR3 runs to 14 residues. Germline-derived CDR1 and CDR2 are SGHRS and YFSETQ. Trimming at V came to 4 bases and at J to 5 bases, leaving 7 bases not matched to a gene. The CDR3 sequence is CASSRTGTGNEQYF. The CDR3 region has the DNA TGCGCCAGCAGCAGAACCGGGACAGGGAACGAGCAGTACTTC.

This clonotype was seen a few times. The chain has TRBV6-1 and TRBJ2-3; possible D gene TRBD1, 6 bases. The V end lost 3 bases, the J end lost 0 bases, and 19 bases lay between the germline ends. Germline values: CDR1 MNHNS, CDR2 SASEGT. This CDR3 has 18 amino acids. CDR3 nucleotide sequence: TGTGCCAGCAGTGAGCACCAGACGACAGGAGGCAGCACAGATACGCAGTATTTT. This encodes CASSEHQTTGGSTDTQYF.

Details on this clonotype: Since a much larger clone is just one base distant, this may be a read error. Here the CDR3 omits its conserved ending phenylalanine or tryptophan, so a read error is the likely source. This chain joins TRBV28 and TRBJ2-3; perhaps TRBD2 as D (5 bases). The germline gives CDR1 MDHEN, CDR2 SYDVKM. This CDR3 is built from 17 residues. Trimming took off 5 bases at V and 2 bases at J, with 20 bases between the two ends. The CDR3 is CASSKEVSPLITDTQYL. CDR3 nucleotides: TGTGCCAGCAGTAAGGAGGTTAGTCCACTGATCACAGATACGCAGTATCTT.

This clonotype was detected many times. The chain has TRBV20-1 and TRBJ2-3; TRBD1 agrees at 12 bases. Trimming took 2 bases from V and 6 from J; bases not matched to a gene: 6. CDR3 size: 15 residues. CDR1 is DFQATT and CDR2 is SNEGSKA in the germline V gene (reference sequence). The CDR3 region has the DNA TGCAGTGCTAGATTACCGGGACAGGGGGCCGATACGCAGTATTTT. It codes for CSARLPGQGADTQYF.

The V and J genes are TRBV7-9 and TRBJ1-2; 7 positions match TRBD1. V dropped 4 bases and J dropped 0; count of bases not matched to a gene: 2. The CDR3 is 14 amino acids. Germline-derived CDR1 and CDR2 are SEHNR and FQNEAQ (reference sequence). The CDR3 region has the DNA TGTGCCAGCAGCTCCGGACAGGCTAACTATGGCTACACCTTC. Amino acids: CASSSGQANYGYTF. Full variable domain (rest looked up from reference TRBV7-9 and TRBJ1-2): DTGVSQNPRHKITKRGQNVTFRCDPISEHNRLYWYRQTLGQGPEFLTYFQNEAQLEKSRLLSDRFSAERPKGSFSTLEIQRTEQGDSAMYLCASSSGQANYGYTFGSGTRLTVV.

Remarks on this clonotype: One base away lies a much larger clone, so this may be a sequencing read error. This chain connects TRBV2 to TRBJ1-5; D is ambiguous. Germline values: CDR1 SNHLY, CDR2 FYNNEI. V was clipped by 7 bases and J by 4 bases, with 14 bases between them. This CDR3 is 14 amino acids long. DNA of the CDR3: TGTGCCAGCAATGATAATTTGTCTAATCAGCCCCAGCATTTT. The encoded protein is CASNDNLSNQPQHF. The variable domain in full, with the rest retrieved from reference TRBV2 and TRBJ1-5, is EPEVTQTPSHQVTQMGQEVILRCVPISNHLYFYWYRQILGQKVEFLVSFYNNEISEKSEIFDDQFSVERPDGSNFTLKIRSTKLEDSAMYFCASNDNLSNQPQHFGDGTRLSIL.

The table lists this clonotype with a few counts. The V and J genes are TRBV7-9 and TRBJ2-5; TRBD2 aligns across 9 bases. V trimming: 3 bases; J trimming: 9 bases; junction bases outside the gene matches: 11. The CDR3 has 15 amino acids. CDR1 and CDR2 (germline): SEHNR, FQNEAQ (reference sequence). The CDR3 region is CASSFRVAGVTAQYF. The CDR3 DNA sequence: TGTGCCAGCAGCTTCCGAGTAGCGGGGGTCACGGCCCAGTACTTC.

This clonotype was counted many times. The chain links TRBV12-3 or TRBV12-4 to TRBJ2-1; D not resolved. The V end lost 2 bases, the J end lost 6 bases, and 5 bases lay between the germline ends. The CDR3 loop spans 12 amino acids. The CDR3 bases are TGTGCCAGCAGTTTATTGAGCAATGAGCAGTTCTTC. Protein sequence: CASSLLSNEQFF.

This clonotype came up many times. CDR3 in DNA: TGTGCCAGCAGTTACTCGGGTTTCACGAACACCGGGGAGCTGTTTTTT. As protein: CASSYSGFTNTGELFF. V and J are TRBV6-5 and TRBJ2-2, with D hard to call. This CDR3 has 16 amino acids. The germline V and J ends were trimmed by 0 bases and 0 bases, with 8 bases remaining between them. The germline V gene has CDR1 MNHEY and CDR2 SVGAGI.

The chain employs TRBV24-1 and TRBJ2-6; TRBD1 matches 10 bases. V was clipped by 9 bases and J by 1 base; unmatched bases: 2. The germline V gene has CDR1 KGHDR and CDR2 SFDVKD. The length of the CDR3 is 15 residues. This CDR3 is CATGTGASGANVLTF. Written as DNA, the CDR3 is TGTGCCACCGGGACAGGGGCTTCTGGGGCCAACGTCCTGACTTTC.

This clonotype was picked up a small number of times. J is TRBJ2-5 and V is TRBV20-1, with 9 bases lining up with TRBD2. J was trimmed by 5 bases and V by 5 bases; bases with no gene match: 18. Germline values: CDR1 DFQATT, CDR2 SNEGSKA (reference sequence). The CDR3 spans 17 residues. In nucleotides, the CDR3 is TGCAGTGCTCGCCAGGGGATAGCGGGAGTAGGGAAGGAGACCCAGTACTTC. It is translated as CSARQGIAGVGKETQYF.

This clonotype showed up just a few times. V and J are TRBV12-3 or TRBV12-4 and TRBJ2-2; D is unclear. The CDR3 length is 13 residues. Trimming shortened V by 6 bases and J by 0 bases, and 5 bases separated the two germline ends. CDR3 loop: CASRRANTGELFF. CDR3 in DNA: TGTGCCAGCAGGAGAGCGAACACCGGGGAGCTGTTTTTT.

The rearrangement uses TRBV11-2 and TRBJ2-7, with a tentative D call TRBD2 (6 bases). Per germline, CDR1 SGHAT and CDR2 FQNNGV. The germline V and J ends were trimmed by 1 base and 3 bases, with 13 bases remaining between them. CDR3 length equals 15 residues. The CDR3 spells CASSLAGDPIYEQYF. The CDR3 DNA is TGTGCCAGCAGCTTAGCGGGGGACCCCATCTACGAGCAGTACTTC.

This clonotype was seen ten or more times. The chain combines TRBV7-2 with TRBJ1-3, with D perhaps matching TRBD1 (6 bases). The CDR3 extends over 15 amino acids. From germline, CDR1 is SGHTA and CDR2 FQGNSA. V lost 4 bases to trimming and J lost 3 bases, with 13 bases between them. The CDR3 region has the DNA TGTGCCAGCAGCTGGGGCAGGGGCGATGGAAACACCATATATTTT. Its protein product is CASSWGRGDGNTIYF.

This clonotype was recorded many times. The chain uses TRBV23-1 and TRBJ2-6; D is perhaps TRBD1 (5 bases). TRBV23-1 is given ORF status, its function remaining uncertain. This CDR3 spans 19 amino acids. V lost 2 bases, J lost 0 bases, and 17 bases lay in between. CDR3 nucleotide sequence: TGCGCCAGCAGTCAAACCCTGGCAGGGAATTTCTCTGGGGCCAACGTCCTGACTTTC. This gives the protein CASSQTLAGNFSGANVLTF.

V gene TRBV19 combines with J gene TRBJ2-4, with 7 positions matching TRBD1. Germline lookup yields CDR1 LNHDA and CDR2 SQIVND (reference sequence). The CDR3 totals 14 residues. V gave up 5 bases and J gave up 5 bases; unmatched junction bases: 6. CDR3 protein: CASSYRGGENIQYF. The DNA of the CDR3 is TGTGCCAGTAGTTACAGGGGTGGAGAAAACATTCAGTACTTC.

The chain employs TRBV4-2 and TRBJ1-4; no clear D. The germline CDR1 and CDR2 sequences are LGHNA and YNFKEQ. The CDR3 is made up of 15 amino acids. The V end lost 3 bases, the J end lost 8 bases, and 16 bases lay between the germline ends. CDR3 in DNA: TGTGCCAGCAGCCAGCCGCTCCCACCGGGGGAAAAACTGTTTTTT. This gives the protein CASSQPLPPGEKLFF.

This clonotype was detected only a few times. The chain couples TRBV18 to TRBJ2-4; TRBD1 matches 9 bases. There are 16 residues in the CDR3. Germline CDR1 KGHSH, CDR2 LQKENI. Trimming cost V 3 bases and J 7 bases; bases outside gene matches: 10. CDR3 sequence: CASSPGGQGGTNIQYF. The CDR3 DNA sequence: TGTGCCAGCTCACCTGGGGGACAGGGTGGGACCAACATTCAGTACTTC.

In this sample, this clonotype turned up a few times. The V and J genes are TRBV30 and TRBJ2-1, with D perhaps matching TRBD2 (6 bases). The germline V gene encodes CDR1 GTSNPN and CDR2 SVGIG (reference sequence). CDR3 length: 13 residues. V lost 7 bases and J 5 bases, leaving 15 bases between the germline ends. As DNA, the CDR3 is TGTGCCTCCGAGCGGAGGGGTAACAATGAGCAGTTCTTC. This encodes CASERRGNNEQFF. Variable domain in full (rest from reference TRBV30 and TRBJ2-1): SQTIHQWPATLVQPVGSPLSLECTVEGTSNPNLYWYRQAAGRGLQLLFYSVGIGQISSEVPQNLSASRPQDRQFILSSKKLLLSDSGFYLCASERRGNNEQFFGPGTRLTVL.

This clonotype was observed a handful of times. This chain links TRBV5-5 with TRBJ1-5, with 8 bases fitting TRBD1. The CDR3 extends over 17 amino acids. Trimming at V came to 4 bases and at J to 6 bases, leaving 15 bases not matched to a gene. CDR1 and CDR2 (germline): SGHKS, YYEKEE (reference sequence). The CDR3 DNA reads as TGTGCCAGCAGCCAAGTGGCCGGGACAGGTGCAAGTCAGCCCCAGCATTTT. Amino acid sequence: CASSQVAGTGASQPQHF.

This clonotype was detected ten times or more. This chain joins TRBV12-3 or TRBV12-4 and TRBJ1-1; a possible D gene is TRBD1 (6 bases). This CDR3 region has 15 residues. Trimming removed 6 bases at V and 0 bases at J, with 14 bases between. The CDR3 spells CASSHWDTLNTEAFF. The DNA for the CDR3 is TGTGCCAGCAGCCACTGGGACACTCTGAACACTGAAGCTTTCTTT.